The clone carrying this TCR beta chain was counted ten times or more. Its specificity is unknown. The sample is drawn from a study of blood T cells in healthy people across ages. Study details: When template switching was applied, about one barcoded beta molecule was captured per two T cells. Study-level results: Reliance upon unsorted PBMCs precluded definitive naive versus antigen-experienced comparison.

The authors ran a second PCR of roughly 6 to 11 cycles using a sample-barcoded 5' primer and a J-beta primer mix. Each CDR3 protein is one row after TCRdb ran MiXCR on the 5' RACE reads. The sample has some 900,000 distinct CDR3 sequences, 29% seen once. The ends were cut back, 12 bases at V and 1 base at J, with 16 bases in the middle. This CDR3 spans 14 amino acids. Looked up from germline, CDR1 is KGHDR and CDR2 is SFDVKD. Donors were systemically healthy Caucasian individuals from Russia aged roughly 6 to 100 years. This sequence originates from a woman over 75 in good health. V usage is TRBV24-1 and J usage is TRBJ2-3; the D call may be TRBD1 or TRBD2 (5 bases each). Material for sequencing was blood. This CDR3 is CASRGPFGTDTQYF. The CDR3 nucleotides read TGTGCCTCCCGGGGCCCCTTTGGCACAGATACGCAGTATTTT.